This note documents a single TCR beta chain sequence. It lacks a known antigen. Base-call qualities are not available, and no considerably larger clone is one nucleotide away. Using the deep immunoSEQ assay, multiplex PCR amplified TCR CDR3 regions from genomic DNA. For each cell subset, the extracted genomic DNA was distributed evenly across all wells of several immunoSEQ 96-well plates, and each plate served as one replicate. For sorted subsets, approximately 200 ng of genomic DNA, equivalent to some 30,000 T cell genomes, went into each replicate PCR. The purified libraries were quantified using a Qubit 3.0 fluorometer, sized with a Bioanalyzer 2100, and then quantified again using the KAPA Library Quantification kit. Every immunoSEQ 96-well plate was sequenced on a dedicated single-read 150-cycle Illumina NextSeq 550 flow cell. The study's processing was this. Because the immunoSEQ output included only junctional sequences and no quality scores, the filtering could not be the same as the filtering used for full-length reads. To assign V/J genes and CDR3, sequences were annotated against IMGT germline references using PyIR, a Python wrapper for IgBLAST v1.9. Reads with weak V/J assignments (E-value above 1e-6), missing CDR3, stop codons, out-of-frame junctions, or ambiguous translated residues were removed. A V3J clonotype was defined by an identical inferred V gene, J gene, and CDR3 amino acid sequence. Percentage overlap between repertoires was calculated by dividing the number of shared unique clonotypes by the size of the smaller repertoire. Three approaches were used to assess repertoire richness: RTK rarefaction, the Chao1 estimator, and Recon v2.1 estimates of unobserved clonotypes. Generation probabilities were computed with OLGA for all TCRbeta clonotypes obtained by the gDNA method from a few donors. What TCRdb holds here is the immuneACCESS table cut down to in-frame rearrangements. Part of the clones is not present; checked against another copy, under half of the missing clones reflect an unresolved V gene, and the others are unexplained. D and trimming come from the DNA, and the V and J calls and clone size come from that table. The sample has approximately 740,000 clones on record, nearly 95% of them singletons. The leading ten clones occupy 24% of the sample.

The data are from a study of shared clonotypes between healthy human individuals (dated by TCRdb to between 2020 and 2021). About the full investigation: Three men and two women, aged 18 to 49 years, made up the cohort. For each donor, CD4 naive and CD4 memory were each given three plates, CD8 naive was given two plates, and CD8 memory was given one plate. Blood TCR repertoires of about 5 healthy adults were deeply sequenced to estimate repertoire size and the extent of clonotype sharing between individuals. Different laboratories and diverse techniques were used to prepare libraries and sequence TCR repertoires, to increase sequencing depth and limit assay-specific biases. Leukapheresis yielded between about 0.8 and 8.9 billion PBMCs per donor. Here is what the overall study found, with its caveats: Based on pairwise subsampling, the degree of clonotype sharing among donors was expected to be affected by sequencing depth. When a handful of donors were compared, the shared fraction of clonotypes was around 5% for naive CD4, more than 3% for naive CD8, 2.3% for memory CD4, and 0.4% for memory CD8. Larger estimated clonotype richness was generally found for naive subsets than for memory subsets. Clonotypes shared by all four sorted-subset donors showed higher generation probabilities than non-shared clonotypes. The genetic and exposure-history diversity represented was limited by the small number of donors. Only blood was sampled, and tissue TCR repertoires likely differ from those in blood. Rarefaction of sorted-subset datasets indicated incomplete sequencing despite the large sequencing depth.

CD8 naive samples were obtained by positive selection for CCR7 among CD45RO-negative cells, yielding a CD45RA+CCR7+ population from which TemRA cells were excluded. The donors were healthy, HIV-negative adults who had no recently reported acute infections or vaccinations. Every donor was a Caucasian adult residing in Nashville, Tennessee, USA. Blood was obtained by leukapheresis, after which PBMCs were separated by Ficoll-Histopaque density gradient centrifugation and cryopreserved in liquid nitrogen vapor phase. Purity and quantity of every magnetically sorted T cell population were checked by analytical flow cytometry. Genomic DNA was isolated from each sorted fraction and quantified by UV absorbance on a Nanodrop 2000c. Trimming removed 1 base from V and 4 bases from J, leaving 14 bases between the germline ends. CDR1 and CDR2, per the germline V gene, are MNHNS and SASEGT. Counted from cysteine to phenylalanine, this CDR3 has 16 amino acids. The kept DNA is CDR3 alone, 48 bases in frame from the first base.

Recombination linked TRBV6-1 to TRBJ1-5; the D gene is unclear. The clonotype originates from a man in his thirties or forties in good health. Input material: naive CD8+ T cells sorted from blood. This specimen's cell subset or site label, interpreted: CD45RA+CCR7+. The CDR3 reads CASSEEGVWENQPQHF. The nucleotide sequence is TGTGCCAGCAGTGAAGAAGGAGTTTGGGAGAATCAGCCCCAGCATTTT.